This T cell receptor (beta chain) comes out of a study of blood T cell repertoires in COVID-19. Study-level background: Acute and convalescent COVID-19 specimens originated in the United States, Italy and Spain.

The table came from immunoSEQ multiplex PCR; TCRdb's copy has only in-frame clones and leaves some out. This sample has some 290,000 clones, with 80% to 90% found just once. Input material: peripheral blood. The sequence derives from a woman aged 25 to 39 with COVID-19, enrolled during active disease.

As DNA, the CDR3 is TGTGCCACCAGTGATCCCGGGGGGGGAGCAGATACGCAGTATTTT. This encodes CATSDPGGGADTQYF. The rearrangement joins TRBV24-1 to TRBJ2-3, with 8 bases lining up with TRBD2. This CDR3 has 15 residues. The germline V gene has CDR1 KGHDR and CDR2 SFDVKD. The V segment lost 3 bases and the J segment 4 bases; nucleotides outside the gene matches: 5.